This entry features one TCR beta chain sequence. Its target is not known. The V and J ends lost 0 bases and 3 bases respectively, with 18 bases between them. The CDR3 is made up of 17 amino acids. Germline assignment: CDR1 SQVTM and CDR2 ANQGSEA. The PCR ran on 60 Vbeta and 13 Jbeta primers. TCRdb's table, derived via immunoSEQ multiplex PCR, lists solely in-frame clones and lacks some. The sample includes 95,000 to 100,000 clones, approximately 85% of them seen just once. The data belong to a study of cytomegalovirus exposure and HLA in healthy donors. Study conclusions and caveats: Productive rates of about 87% or about 30% were seen for most TCR beta V segments in an earlier analysis. Approximately 160 TCR beta chains were listed as cytomegalovirus-associated. The authors reported that TCR beta sequences could predict HLA-A and HLA-B alleles. These predictions were accurate for most subjects in the first cohort.

The sample was PBMCs. The chain employs TRBV29-1 and TRBJ2-1, with D possibly being TRBD2 (7 bases). This TCR came from a man aged 25-40 years in good health and CMV-seronegative. The CDR3 spells CSVEEQRRGLFYNEQFF. CDR3 in DNA: TGCAGCGTTGAAGAGCAAAGGCGGGGGCTATTCTACAATGAGCAGTTCTTC.